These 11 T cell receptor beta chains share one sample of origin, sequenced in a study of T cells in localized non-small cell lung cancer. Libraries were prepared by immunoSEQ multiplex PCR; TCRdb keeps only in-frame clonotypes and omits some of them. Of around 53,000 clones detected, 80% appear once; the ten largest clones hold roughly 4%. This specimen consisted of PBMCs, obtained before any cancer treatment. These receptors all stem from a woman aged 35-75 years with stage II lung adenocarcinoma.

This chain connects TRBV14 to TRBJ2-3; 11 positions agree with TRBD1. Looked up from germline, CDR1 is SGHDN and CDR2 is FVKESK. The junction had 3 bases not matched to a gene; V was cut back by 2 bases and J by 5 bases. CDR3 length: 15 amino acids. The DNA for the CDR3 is TGTGCCAGCAGCCAACCGGGACAGGGGGTAGATACGCAGTATTTT. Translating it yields CASSQPGQGVDTQYF.

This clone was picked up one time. The CDR3 DNA sequence: TGTGCCAGCAGCCTCGCAGGCCCACGGGCCTACGAGCAGTACTTC. Its protein product is CASSLAGPRAYEQYF. This chain connects TRBV27 to TRBJ2-7; D is undetermined. The CDR3 is 15 amino acids. Looked up from germline, CDR1 is MNHEY and CDR2 is SMNVEV (reference sequence). Trimming shortened V by 6 bases and J by 2 bases, and 17 bases separated the two germline ends.

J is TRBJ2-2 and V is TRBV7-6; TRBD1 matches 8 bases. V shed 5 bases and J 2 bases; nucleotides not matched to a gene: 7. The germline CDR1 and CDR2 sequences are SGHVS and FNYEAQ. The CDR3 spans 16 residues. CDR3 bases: TGTGCCAGCAGCCGCCGACAGGGGCAAAACACCGGGGAGCTGTTTTTT. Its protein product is CASSRRQGQNTGELFF.

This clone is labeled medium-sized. The CDR3 coding sequence is TGTGCCAGCAGCTTACAGCGCGAGCAGTACTTC. Protein: CASSLQREQYF. J is TRBJ2-7 and V is TRBV7-8; the D is unclear. The CDR3 spans 11 residues. In germline, CDR1 is SGHVS, CDR2 FQNEAQ. V lost 2 bases, J lost 6 bases, and 5 bases lay in between. The whole variable domain, filled in from reference TRBV7-8 and TRBJ2-7, reads GAGVSQSPRYKVAKRGQDVALRCDPISGHVSLFWYQQALGQGPEFLTYFQNEAQLDKSGLPSDRFFAERPEGSVSTLKIQRTQQEDSAVYLCASSLQREQYFGPGTRLTVT.

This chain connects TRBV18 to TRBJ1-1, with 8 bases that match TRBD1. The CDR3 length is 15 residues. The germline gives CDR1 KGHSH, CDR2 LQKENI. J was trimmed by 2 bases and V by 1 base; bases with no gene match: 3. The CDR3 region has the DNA TGTGCCAGCTCACCACTGGGACAGGCAAACACTGAAGCTTTCTTT. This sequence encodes CASSPLGQANTEAFF.

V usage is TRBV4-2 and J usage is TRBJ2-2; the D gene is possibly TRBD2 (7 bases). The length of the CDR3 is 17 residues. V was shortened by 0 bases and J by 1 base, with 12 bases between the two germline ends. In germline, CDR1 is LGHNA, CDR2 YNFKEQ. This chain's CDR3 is CASSQESRGGNTGELFF. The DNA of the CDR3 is TGTGCCAGCAGCCAAGAGTCGAGGGGGGGGAACACCGGGGAGCTGTTTTTT.

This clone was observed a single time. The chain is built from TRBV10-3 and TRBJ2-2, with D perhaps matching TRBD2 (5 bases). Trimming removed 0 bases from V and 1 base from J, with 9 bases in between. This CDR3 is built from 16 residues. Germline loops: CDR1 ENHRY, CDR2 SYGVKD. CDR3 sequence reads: CAISESGALNTGELFF. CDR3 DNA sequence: TGTGCCATCAGTGAGTCGGGAGCGCTGAACACCGGGGAGCTGTTTTTT.

The CDR3 loop is CASSLGPGFGYTF. For the CDR3, the DNA is TGTGCCAGCAGCTTAGGTCCAGGTTTTGGCTACACCTTC. The V gene is TRBV7-9, the J gene TRBJ1-2; D is unresolved. Trimming took off 1 base at V and 7 bases at J, with 10 bases between the two ends. This CDR3 is built from 13 residues. CDR1 is SEHNR, CDR2 FQNEAQ, per germline (reference sequence). The variable domain in full, completed from reference TRBV7-9 and TRBJ1-2, reads DTGVSQNPRHKITKRGQNVTFRCDPISEHNRLYWYRQTLGQGPEFLTYFQNEAQLEKSRLLSDRFSAERPKGSFSTLEIQRTEQGDSAMYLCASSLGPGFGYTFGSGTRLTVV.

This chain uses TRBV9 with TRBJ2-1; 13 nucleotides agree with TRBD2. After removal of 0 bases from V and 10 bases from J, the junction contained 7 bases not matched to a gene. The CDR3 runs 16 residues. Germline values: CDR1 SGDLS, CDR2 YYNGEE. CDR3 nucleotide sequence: TGTGCCAGCAGCGTAGGGATAGGGGGACTAGCGGGAGAGCAGTTCTTC. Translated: CASSVGIGGLAGEQFF.

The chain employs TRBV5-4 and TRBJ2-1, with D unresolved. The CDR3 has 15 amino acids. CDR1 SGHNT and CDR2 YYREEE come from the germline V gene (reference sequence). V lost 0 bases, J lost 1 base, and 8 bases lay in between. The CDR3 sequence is CASSLEPQSYNEQFF. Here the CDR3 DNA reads TGTGCCAGCAGCTTGGAGCCCCAGTCCTACAATGAGCAGTTCTTC.

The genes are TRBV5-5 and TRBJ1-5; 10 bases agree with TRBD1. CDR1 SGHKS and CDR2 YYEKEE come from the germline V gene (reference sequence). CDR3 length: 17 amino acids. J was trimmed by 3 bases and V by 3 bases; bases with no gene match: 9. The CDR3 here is CASSSLTGGALNQPQHF. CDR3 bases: TGTGCCAGCAGCTCCCTGACAGGGGGCGCCCTCAATCAGCCCCAGCATTTT.